This T cell receptor beta chain was obtained from a study of Graves' ophthalmopathy and Graves' hyperthyroidism. Study observations and caveats: Forecasting of ophthalmopathy progression by the model achieved roughly 69% sensitivity and more than 72% specificity.

The TCR beta CDR3 regions underwent amplification from RNA transcripts. First-round RT-PCR used HTBI primers; second-round multiplex PCR followed. One entry per CDR3 protein, called by TCRdb with MiXCR from the multiplex PCR reads. The sample consists of about 380,000 distinct CDR3 sequences, 15% of them appearing once. Per the germline V gene, CDR1 is LGHDT and CDR2 is YNNKEL (reference sequence). Trimming removed 8 bases from V and 2 bases from J, with 15 bases in between. The CDR3 contains 14 residues. This clonotype was picked up many times. Its target is not known. A diagnosis was made from clinical symptoms together with serum thyroxine, TRAb, thyroid ultrasound and orbital computed tomography.

The origin of this receptor is a woman between 18 and 29 years old with stable Graves' hyperthyroidism. This chain joins TRBV3-1 and TRBJ1-2; D unclear. Sequencing was carried out using peripheral blood. The CDR3 DNA sequence: TGTGCCAGCGCTATAAGCGTCGGGAACTATGGCTACACCTTC. This sequence encodes CASAISVGNYGYTF.